This passage covers 18 T cell receptor beta chains from one sample sequenced in a study of blood T cell repertoires in COVID-19. Profiling relied on immunoSEQ multiplex PCR, and the TCRdb table lists in-frame clones only, not all of them. The sample includes approximately 69,000 clones, around 70% of them seen just once. The sequenced sample consisted of peripheral blood. These receptor sequences come from a man in his 60s with acute or convalescent COVID-19.

The chain has TRBV5-1 and TRBJ1-1, with 9 bases fitting TRBD1. Germline trimming cut 0 bases from V and 4 bases from J; bases unmatched to any gene: 4. Germline assignment: CDR1 SGHRS and CDR2 YFSETQ. The CDR3 runs 15 residues. The CDR3 region is CASSLAGTGPTEAFF. Written as DNA, the CDR3 is TGCGCCAGCAGCTTGGCGGGGACAGGGCCCACTGAAGCTTTCTTT.

The chain joins TRBV2 to TRBJ2-7; no firm D call. The CDR3 sequence is 11 residues long. V was pared by 5 bases and J by 4 bases, with 6 bases between. CDR1 is SNHLY, CDR2 FYNNEI, per germline. The CDR3 DNA follows: TGTGCCAGCAGTCAAACTTACGAGCAGTACTTC. Amino acids: CASSQTYEQYF.

The rearrangement joins TRBV11-2 to TRBJ2-5; D is perhaps TRBD2 (6 bases). V was trimmed by 1 base and J by 5 bases, leaving 11 bases between them. The CDR3 has 14 residues. The germline gives CDR1 SGHAT, CDR2 FQNNGV. The CDR3 nucleotides read TGTGCCAGCAGCTTAGGCCAGGAGGGGGAGACCCAGTACTTC. Translating it yields CASSLGQEGETQYF. The full variable domain, in which reference TRBV11-2 and TRBJ2-5 provide the parts outside the CDR3, is EAGVAQSPRYKIIEKRQSVAFWCNPISGHATLYWYQQILGQGPKLLIQFQNNGVVDDSQLPKDRFSAERLKGVDSTLKIQPAKLEDSAVYLCASSLGQEGETQYFGPGTRLLVL.

The genes are TRBV5-1 and TRBJ2-1, with 7 bases lining up with TRBD2. Germline CDR1 and CDR2: SGHRS and YFSETQ. This CDR3 has 17 residues. The V gene end was trimmed by 4 bases and the J gene end by 7 bases; junction bases not matched to a gene: 17. The CDR3 spells CASSPMLDELATNEQFF. The CDR3 DNA reads TGCGCCAGCAGCCCGATGCTCGATGAACTAGCGACAAATGAGCAGTTCTTC.

The chain is built from TRBV5-5 and TRBJ2-7, with 7 bases identical to TRBD2. Germline V gene data show CDR1 as SGHKS and CDR2 as YYEKEE (reference sequence). The length of the CDR3 is 13 residues. Trimming at V came to 7 bases and at J to 2 bases, leaving 6 bases not matched to a gene. The DNA of the CDR3 is TGTGCCAGCCGCGGGGGTAACCCCTACGAGCAGTACTTC. Its protein product is CASRGGNPYEQYF.

This sequence joins TRBV6-5 and TRBJ1-3, with a possible D match to TRBD1 (5 bases). V gave up 0 bases and J gave up 3 bases, with 9 bases separating them. The CDR3 runs to 15 residues. The V gene's germline CDR1 is MNHEY and CDR2 SVGAGI. The CDR3: CASSYSPGIGNTIYF. CDR3 nucleotides: TGTGCCAGCAGTTACTCGCCAGGGATTGGAAACACCATATATTTT.

CDR3 DNA: TGCGCCAGCAGCTTGGAGTGGCCTAATGAAAAACTGTTTTTT. Encoded protein: CASSLEWPNEKLFF. V gene TRBV5-1 combines with J gene TRBJ1-4; the D is unclear. The CDR3 has 14 residues. Germline CDR1 is SGHRS and CDR2 is YFSETQ. V was cut by 0 bases and J by 3 bases, with 6 bases left in between.

This chain connects TRBV19 to TRBJ2-3; the match to TRBD2 covers 10 bases. J gave up 2 bases and V 11 bases, and 7 bases lay outside the gene matches. Germline V gene lookup returns CDR1 LNHDA and CDR2 SQIVND (reference sequence). This CDR3 spans 14 amino acids. This chain's CDR3 is CASKAGGDTDTQYF. CDR3 in DNA: TGTGCCTCGAAAGCGGGGGGGGACACAGATACGCAGTATTTT.

This clone was recorded a few times. The CDR3 bases are TGTGCCAGCAGTGAATATCAGTTTAATTCACCCCTCCACTTT. As protein: CASSEYQFNSPLHF. V usage is TRBV25-1 and J usage is TRBJ1-6, with D uncertain. The CDR3 is 14 amino acids. Per germline, CDR1 MGHDK and CDR2 SYGVNS. The V end lost 0 bases, the J end lost 6 bases, and 6 bases lay between the germline ends. The full variable domain, its missing parts supplied by reference TRBV25-1 and TRBJ1-6, is EADIYQTPRYLVIGTGKKITLECSQTMGHDKMYWYQQDPGMELHLIHYSYGVNSTEKGDLSSESTVSRIRTEHFPLTLESARPSHTSQYLCASSEYQFNSPLHFGNGTRLTVT.

J is TRBJ2-5 and V is TRBV6-6; 7 bases match TRBD1. Trimming took 2 bases from V and 3 from J; bases not matched to a gene: 3. The germline CDR1 and CDR2 sequences are MNHNY and SVGAGI (reference sequence). The CDR3 totals 14 residues. The CDR3 is CASSYDRDEETQYF. The CDR3, as DNA: TGTGCCAGCAGTTACGACAGGGATGAAGAGACCCAGTACTTC.

The rearrangement joins TRBV10-3 to TRBJ1-1; maybe TRBD1 (5 bases). There are 18 residues in the CDR3. The germline V gene has CDR1 ENHRY and CDR2 SYGVKD. Trimming took 3 bases from V and 4 from J, leaving 24 bases between them. The CDR3 nucleotides read TGTGCCATCAGTGATAATTCTGGCCAGGGTGTGGTCAGCACTGAAGCTTTCTTT. This codes for CAISDNSGQGVVSTEAFF.

The chain joins TRBV6-5 to TRBJ2-3, with TRBD2 matching over 9 bases. The J segment lost 3 bases and the V segment lost 4 bases, leaving 5 bases of the junction unmatched. Germline V gene data show CDR1 as MNHEY and CDR2 as SVGAGI. This CDR3 contains 15 residues. CDR3 in amino acids: CASSSYSGRTDTQYF. CDR3 sequence (DNA): TGTGCCAGCAGTTCCTATAGCGGGAGAACAGATACGCAGTATTTT.

The chain uses TRBV19 and TRBJ1-1; possibly TRBD1 for D (6 bases). The germline gives CDR1 LNHDA, CDR2 SQIVND (reference sequence). The CDR3 spans 14 residues. With 7 bases removed from V and 1 base from J, the gap between germline ends came to 13 bases. The CDR3 sequence is CASNQQGRNTEAFF. Written as DNA, the CDR3 is TGTGCCAGTAATCAACAGGGTCGGAACACTGAAGCTTTCTTT.

The V gene is TRBV30, the J gene TRBJ2-5; 7 nucleotides agree with TRBD2. V gave up 1 base and J gave up 2 bases; unmatched junction bases: 4. Germline V CDR1 and CDR2: GTSNPN, SVGIG (reference sequence). The CDR3 is made up of 14 amino acids. The CDR3 sequence is CAWSGGGLQETQYF. CDR3 DNA sequence: TGTGCCTGGAGTGGGGGGGGGTTGCAAGAGACCCAGTACTTC. Full variable domain (outside the CDR3, taken from reference TRBV30 and TRBJ2-5): SQTIHQWPATLVQPVGSPLSLECTVEGTSNPNLYWYRQAAGRGLQLLFYSVGIGQISSEVPQNLSASRPQDRQFILSSKKLLLSDSGFYLCAWSGGGLQETQYFGPGTRLLVL.

The chain employs TRBV27 and TRBJ2-7; weak D call: TRBD1 (6 bases). The CDR3 has 16 residues. Germline CDR1 is MNHEY and CDR2 is SMNVEV (reference sequence). V was trimmed by 5 bases and J by 0 bases, leaving 17 bases between them. CDR3 amino acids: CASSPKQGVVSYEQYF. Written as DNA, the CDR3 is TGTGCCAGCAGTCCAAAACAGGGAGTCGTCTCCTACGAGCAGTACTTC.

CDR3 DNA sequence: TGTGCCAGCAGCTTGGAGAGGGGGAACGAAAAACTGTTTTTT. Encoded protein: CASSLERGNEKLFF. This chain uses TRBV5-8 with TRBJ1-4; D might be TRBD1 (6 bases). Trimming took off 0 bases at V and 8 bases at J, with 11 bases between the two ends. Germline V CDR1 and CDR2: SGHTS, YDEGEE. The CDR3 has 14 residues.

The chain uses TRBV21-1 and TRBJ2-7; the table calls TRBD1, which could not be checked here. TRBV21-1 is termed a pseudogene. The CDR3 sequence is 16 residues long. DNA of the CDR3: TGTGCCAGCAGCAATCCGCCCGGACAGGTAGACTACGAGCAGTACGTC. It encodes CASSNPPGQVDYEQYV.

This clone was seen a handful of times. The V and J genes are TRBV19 and TRBJ1-1; D might be TRBD1 (6 bases). The CDR3 spans 14 residues. The V end lost 4 bases, the J end lost 1 base, and 10 bases lay between the germline ends. Per the germline V gene, CDR1 is LNHDA and CDR2 is SQIVND (reference sequence). The CDR3 sequence is CASSNPDRNTEAFF. The CDR3 DNA follows: TGTGCCAGTAGTAACCCGGACAGGAACACTGAAGCTTTCTTT.